This T cell receptor (beta chain) stems from a study of control samples from healthy donors and cancer patients. Trimming removed 4 bases at V and 8 bases at J, with 12 bases between. Germline values: CDR1 SQVTM, CDR2 ANQGSEA. The CDR3 length is 12 residues. Assay used: immunoSEQ multiplex PCR; TCRdb lists only in-frame clones, some missing. The sample contains some 100,000 clones, about nine tenths of which appear only once. The chain couples TRBV29-1 to TRBJ2-1; possibly TRBD1 for D (5 bases). The material sequenced was blood. This receptor was obtained from a human donor in good health. The donor label of this sample is uncertain. CDR3 region: CSVVFRDYEQFF. The CDR3 coding sequence is TGCAGCGTTGTATTCAGGGATTATGAGCAGTTCTTC.